Listed here is a single T cell receptor beta chain. Antigen: not known. Measured with immunoSEQ multiplex PCR; TCRdb has only the in-frame clones, and not every one. The sample records under 110,000 clones, 90% being singletons. The entry originates in a study of T cell responses to AZD1222 COVID-19 vaccine. The germline gives CDR1 LNHDA, CDR2 SQIVND (reference sequence). CDR3 length: 16 residues. V lost 7 bases to trimming and J lost 7 bases; unmatched junction nucleotides: 16. Findings of the study overall: The span of vaccine-associated CD4 TCRs extended across spike, with dominance at 160-218 and 743-854.

The chain recombines TRBV19 with TRBJ2-7; 10 positions agree with TRBD2. The receptor comes from an adult who received the AZD1222 COVID-19 vaccine. Sequences were derived from peripheral blood, sampled 28 days after the second AZD1222 dose. CDR3 in amino acids: CASTPRLAGAASEQYF. The CDR3 DNA reads as TGTGCCAGTACCCCCCGACTAGCGGGCGCAGCCTCTGAGCAGTACTTC.